Included here is one T cell receptor (beta chain) sequence, with context. Antigen unknown. The sample belongs to a study of long-term antiretroviral therapy in people with HIV. Runs used v3.0 of the immunoSEQ assay and were done at survey level. Clones were sequenced by immunoSEQ multiplex PCR, and TCRdb holds only the in-frame ones, with some missing. There are about 28,000 clones in the sample; roughly 84% occur only once, and under 8% lies in the top ten. Study-wide points: No data on ART adherence, viral resistance or therapy changes. Controls exceeded HIV repertoires in CDR3 length range. Post-treatment diversity went higher with ART but stayed below transplant donor controls.

With V trimmed by 7 bases and J by 8 bases, 8 bases remained unmatched. This CDR3 comprises 13 residues. In germline, CDR1 is LNHDA, CDR2 SQIVND (reference sequence). There were no participants with HIV treated outside the United States. The material was unsorted PBMCs, obtained 0.4 years after starting antiretroviral therapy. The chain joins TRBV19 to TRBJ2-1; TRBD2 matches at 7 bases. The TCR sequence derives from a man aged 18 to 29 with HIV. The CDR3 loop is CASKQGGWDEQFF. The CDR3 DNA reads as TGTGCCAGTAAGCAGGGAGGGTGGGATGAGCAGTTCTTC.